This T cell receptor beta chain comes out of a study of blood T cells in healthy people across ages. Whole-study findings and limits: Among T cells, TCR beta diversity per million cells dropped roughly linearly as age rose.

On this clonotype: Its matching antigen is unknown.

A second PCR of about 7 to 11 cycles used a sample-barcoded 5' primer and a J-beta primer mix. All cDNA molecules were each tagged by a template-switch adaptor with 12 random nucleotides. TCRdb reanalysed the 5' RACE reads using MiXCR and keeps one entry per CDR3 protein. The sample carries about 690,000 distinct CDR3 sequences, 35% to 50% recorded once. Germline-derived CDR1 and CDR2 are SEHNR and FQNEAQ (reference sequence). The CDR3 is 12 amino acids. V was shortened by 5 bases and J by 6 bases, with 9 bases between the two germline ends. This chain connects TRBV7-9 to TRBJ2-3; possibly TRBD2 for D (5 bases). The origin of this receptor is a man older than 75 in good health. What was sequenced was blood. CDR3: CASSPGVDTQYF. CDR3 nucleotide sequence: TGTGCCAGCAGCCCCGGGGTCGATACGCAGTATTTT.